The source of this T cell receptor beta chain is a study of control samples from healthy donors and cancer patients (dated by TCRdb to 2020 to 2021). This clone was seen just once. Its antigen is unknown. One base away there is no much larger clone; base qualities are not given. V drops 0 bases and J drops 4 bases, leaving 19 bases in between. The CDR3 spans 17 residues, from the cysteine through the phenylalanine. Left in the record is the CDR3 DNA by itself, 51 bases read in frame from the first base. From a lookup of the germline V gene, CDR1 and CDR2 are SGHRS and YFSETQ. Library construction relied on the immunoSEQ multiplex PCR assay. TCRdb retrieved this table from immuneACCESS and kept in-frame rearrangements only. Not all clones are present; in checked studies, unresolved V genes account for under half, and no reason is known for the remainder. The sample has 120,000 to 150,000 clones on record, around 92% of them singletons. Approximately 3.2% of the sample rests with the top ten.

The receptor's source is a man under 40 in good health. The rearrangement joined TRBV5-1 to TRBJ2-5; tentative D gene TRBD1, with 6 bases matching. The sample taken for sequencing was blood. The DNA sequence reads TGCGCCAGCAGCTTGGCCCCACCTACAGGGCTGGGAGAGACCCAGTACTTC. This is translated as CASSLAPPTGLGETQYF.